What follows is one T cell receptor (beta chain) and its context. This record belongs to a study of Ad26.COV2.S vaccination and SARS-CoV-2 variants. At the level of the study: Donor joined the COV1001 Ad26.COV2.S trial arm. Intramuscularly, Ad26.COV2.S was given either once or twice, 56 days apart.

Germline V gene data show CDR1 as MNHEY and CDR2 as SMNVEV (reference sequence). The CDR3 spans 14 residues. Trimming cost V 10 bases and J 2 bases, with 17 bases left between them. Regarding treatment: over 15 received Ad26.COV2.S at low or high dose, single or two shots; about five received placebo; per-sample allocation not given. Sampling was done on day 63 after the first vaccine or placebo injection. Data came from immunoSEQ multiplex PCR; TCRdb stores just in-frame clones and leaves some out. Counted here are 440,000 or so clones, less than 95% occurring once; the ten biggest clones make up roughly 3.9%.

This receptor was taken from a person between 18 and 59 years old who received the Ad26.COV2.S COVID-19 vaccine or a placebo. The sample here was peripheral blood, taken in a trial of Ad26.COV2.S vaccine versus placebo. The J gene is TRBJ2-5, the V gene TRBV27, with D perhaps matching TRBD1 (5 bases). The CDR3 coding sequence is TGTGCCACCAAGACCGAGACAGAACAAGAGACCCAGTACTTC. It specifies CATKTETEQETQYF.